Each of the 7 T cell receptor beta chains below was sequenced from the same sample in a study of CD8 T cells in ankylosing spondylitis. Findings and limits, study-wide: A TCR beta motif of 7 or 8 highly homologous variants appeared characteristic of ankylosing spondylitis blood.

In TCRdb, the 5' RACE reads were re-called with MiXCR into one record per CDR3 protein. The sample has some 840,000 distinct CDR3 sequences, about 11% seen once. These receptors have no known antigen. The sequenced sample was blood, either unsorted or a sorted T cell fraction (not recorded which). The receptors were sampled from a male donor with ankylosing spondylitis.

This clonotype was counted at least ten times. The chain links TRBV12-3 or TRBV12-4 to TRBJ1-2; 8 bases map to TRBD1. Trimming took 5 bases from V and 2 from J; bases not matched to a gene: 7. This CDR3 contains 15 residues. The CDR3 reads CASSLRQGPNYGYTF. Here the CDR3 DNA reads TGTGCCAGCAGTCTAAGACAGGGGCCGAACTATGGCTACACCTTC.

This clonotype was counted only a few times. The V gene is TRBV6-2 or TRBV6-3, the J gene TRBJ2-1; D is perhaps TRBD1 (5 bases). The CDR3 extends over 13 amino acids. Between the trimmed V and J ends, which lost 6 bases and 3 bases, there was a span of 9 bases. Germline CDR1 MNHEY, CDR2 SVGEGT. CDR3 bases: TGTGCCAGCAGCCACGACAGCTACAATGAGCAGTTCTTC. The encoded protein is CASSHDSYNEQFF.

V gene TRBV15 combines with J gene TRBJ1-5; D gene uncertain. This CDR3 has 15 residues. Germline V gives CDR1 LNHNV, CDR2 YYDKDF (reference sequence). The germline V and J ends were trimmed by 1 base and 3 bases, with 10 bases remaining between them. The CDR3 region is CATSRVEAYNQPQHF. Here the CDR3 DNA reads TGTGCCACCAGCAGAGTGGAGGCCTACAATCAGCCCCAGCATTTT.

Ten or more counts support this clonotype. This chain links TRBV20-1 with TRBJ2-7, with 8 positions matching TRBD2. This CDR3 contains 14 residues. The ends lost 1 base at V and 3 bases at J; junction bases unmatched: 5. The germline V gene has CDR1 DFQATT and CDR2 SNEGSKA (reference sequence). CDR3 in amino acids: CSARVGSGIYEQYF. CDR3 nucleotide sequence: TGCAGTGCTAGAGTGGGTAGCGGGATCTACGAGCAGTACTTC.

V and J are TRBV7-2 and TRBJ2-7; D is undetermined. There are 16 residues in the CDR3. CDR1 is SGHTA and CDR2 is FQGNSA in the germline V gene. V dropped 5 bases and J dropped 3 bases, with 20 bases sitting between them. DNA for the CDR3: TGTGCCAGCAGCGTTCCCTCCGGGCCCTGGGGCTACGAGCAGTACTTC. The encoded protein is CASSVPSGPWGYEQYF.

In this sample, this clonotype turned up many times. The chain has TRBV29-1 and TRBJ1-2, with D hard to call. The V gene lost 2 bases and the J gene lost 4 bases, with 8 bases spanning the gap. The CDR3 spans 12 residues. Germline V gene sequence: CDR1 SQVTM, CDR2 ANQGSEA. The CDR3 is CSVEYTSYGYTF. In DNA form, the CDR3 reads TGCAGCGTTGAATACACGTCCTATGGCTACACCTTC.

This clonotype was picked up many times. This chain connects TRBV12-3 or TRBV12-4 to TRBJ1-1; the D gene is possibly TRBD1 (6 bases). CDR3 length: 14 residues. Trimming took 3 bases from V and 3 from J, leaving 11 bases between them. CDR3 in amino acids: CASSLGGEDTEAFF. CDR3 nucleotide sequence: TGTGCCAGCAGTTTGGGGGGCGAGGACACTGAAGCTTTCTTT.